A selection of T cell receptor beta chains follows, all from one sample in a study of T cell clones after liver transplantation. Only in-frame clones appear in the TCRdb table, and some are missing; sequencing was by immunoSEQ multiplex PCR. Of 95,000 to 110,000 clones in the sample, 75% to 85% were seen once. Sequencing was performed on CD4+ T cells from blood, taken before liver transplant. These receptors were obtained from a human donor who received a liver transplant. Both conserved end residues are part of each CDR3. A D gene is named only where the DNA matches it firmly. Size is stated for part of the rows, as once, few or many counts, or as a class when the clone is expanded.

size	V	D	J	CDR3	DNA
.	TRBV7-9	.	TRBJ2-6	CASSLFTVSGANVLTF	TGTGCCAGCAGCCTCTTTACAGTGTCTGGGGCCAACGTCCTGACTTTC
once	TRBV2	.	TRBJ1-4	CASSGWGVNEKLFF	TGTGCCAGCAGTGGGTGGGGAGTCAATGAAAAACTGTTTTTT
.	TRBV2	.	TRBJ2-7	CASGSWSYEQYF	TGTGCCAGCGGGTCCTGGAGCTACGAGCAGTACTTC
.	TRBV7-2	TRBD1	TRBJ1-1	CASLRDRVGRTEAFF	TGTGCCAGCCTTCGGGACAGGGTGGGGAGGACTGAAGCTTTCTTT
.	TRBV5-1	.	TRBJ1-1	CASFTTGGNTEAFF	TGCGCCAGCTTTACCACGGGAGGGAACACTGAAGCTTTCTTT
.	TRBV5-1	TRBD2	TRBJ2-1	CASRSGSGSRDEQFF	TGCGCCAGCAGATCGGGTAGCGGGAGTAGGGATGAGCAGTTCTTC
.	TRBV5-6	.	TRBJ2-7	CASSPSRAYEQYF	TGTGCCAGCAGCCCATCCCGGGCCTACGAGCAGTACTTC
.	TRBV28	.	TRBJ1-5	CASTRYSNQPQHF	TGTGCCAGCACCAGATATAGCAATCAGCCCCAGCATTTT
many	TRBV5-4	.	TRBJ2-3	CASSLGYTQYF	TGTGCCAGCAGCTTGGGATATACGCAGTATTTT
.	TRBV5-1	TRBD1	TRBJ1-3	CASSARTGGNTIYF	TGCGCCAGCAGCGCAAGGACAGGCGGAAACACCATATATTTT
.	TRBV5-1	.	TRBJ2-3	CASNPARVTDTQYF	TGCGCCAGCAACCCAGCGAGGGTCACAGATACGCAGTATTTT
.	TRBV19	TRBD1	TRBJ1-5	CASSITWQGANQPQHF	TGTGCCAGTAGTATCACGTGGCAGGGGGCGAATCAGCCCCAGCATTTT
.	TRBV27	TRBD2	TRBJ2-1	CASDRASGRAGHEQFF	TGTGCCAGCGATAGAGCTAGCGGGAGGGCCGGCCATGAGCAGTTCTTC
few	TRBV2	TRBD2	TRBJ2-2	CASRTSGNGELFF	TGTGCCAGCCGGACTAGCGGAAACGGGGAGCTGTTTTTT
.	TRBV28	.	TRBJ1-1	CASSYLNTEAFF	TGTGCCAGCAGTTATTTGAACACTGAAGCTTTCTTT
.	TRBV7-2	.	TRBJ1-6	CASSPLPRGNSPLHF	TGTGCCAGCAGCCCGTTACCCCGGGGTAATTCACCCCTCCACTTT
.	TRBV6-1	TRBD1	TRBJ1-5	CASSGDRAGGQPQHF	TGTGCCAGCAGTGGAGACAGGGCCGGGGGGCAGCCCCAGCATTTT
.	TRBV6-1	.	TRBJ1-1	CASSEGRVFTEAFF	TGTGCCAGCAGTGAAGGCAGGGTCTTTACTGAAGCTTTCTTT
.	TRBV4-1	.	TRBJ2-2	CASKEEGLVPGELFF	TGCGCCAGCAAGGAGGAGGGCCTGGTGCCCGGGGAGCTGTTTTTT
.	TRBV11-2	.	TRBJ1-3	CASSPRTRNTIYF	TGTGCCAGCAGCCCAAGGACGAGAAACACCATATATTTT
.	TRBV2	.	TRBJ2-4	CASRGQLAKNIQYF	TGTGCCAGCCGTGGACAGCTAGCCAAAAACATTCAGTACTTC
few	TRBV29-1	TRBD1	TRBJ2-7	CSVEVGTGGIVYEQYF	TGCAGCGTTGAAGTAGGAACAGGGGGAATCGTCTACGAGCAGTACTTC
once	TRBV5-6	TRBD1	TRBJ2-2	CASSLLTGALPTGELFF	TGTGCCAGCAGCTTATTAACAGGGGCGTTACCCACCGGGGAGCTGTTTTTT
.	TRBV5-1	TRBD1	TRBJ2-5	CASSLPRTGQETQYF	TGCGCCAGCAGCCTCCCCCGGACAGGGCAGGAGACCCAGTACTTC
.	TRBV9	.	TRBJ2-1	CASSVESGPSSYNEQFF	TGTGCCAGCAGCGTAGAAAGCGGGCCGAGCTCCTACAATGAGCAGTTCTTC
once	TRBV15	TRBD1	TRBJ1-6	CATSGSPGQGYSPLHF	TGTGCCACCAGCGGTTCCCCGGGACAGGGTTATTCACCCCTCCACTTT
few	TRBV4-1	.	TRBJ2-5	CASSQALPSGQTQYF	TGCGCCAGCAGCCAAGCACTCCCGAGTGGCCAGACCCAGTACTTC
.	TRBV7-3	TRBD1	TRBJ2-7	CASSSQGAGEQYF	TGTGCCAGCAGCTCCCAGGGGGCTGGCGAGCAGTACTTC
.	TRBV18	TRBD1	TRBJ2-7	CASSPWDRGYYEQYF	TGTGCCAGCTCACCATGGGACAGGGGGTACTACGAGCAGTACTTC
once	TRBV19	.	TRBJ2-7	CATKGDQTYEQYF	TGTGCCACCAAAGGGGACCAGACCTACGAGCAGTACTTC
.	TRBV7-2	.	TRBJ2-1	CASSLSSPEQFF	TGTGCCAGCAGCTTAAGTAGTCCTGAGCAGTTCTTC
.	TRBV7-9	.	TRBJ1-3	CAVGNTIYF	TGTGCCGTCGGAAACACCATATATTTT
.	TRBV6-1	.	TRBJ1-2	CASSDREGPQYYGYTF	TGTGCCAGCAGTGATCGGGAGGGACCTCAGTACTATGGCTACACCTTC
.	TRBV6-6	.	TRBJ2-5	CASSSTVRFPRETQYF	TGTGCCAGCAGTTCTACCGTAAGGTTCCCGAGGGAGACCCAGTACTTC
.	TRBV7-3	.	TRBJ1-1	CASSPQGGNTEAFF	TGTGCCAGCAGCCCACAGGGAGGGAACACTGAAGCTTTCTTT
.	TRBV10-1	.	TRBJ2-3	CASSLGRSTDTQYF	TGCGCCAGCAGCCTGGGACGGAGCACAGATACGCAGTATTTT
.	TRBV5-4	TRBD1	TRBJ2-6	CASSLQTGSFGANVLTF	TGTGCCAGCAGCTTACAGACAGGGAGCTTTGGGGCCAACGTCCTGACTTTC
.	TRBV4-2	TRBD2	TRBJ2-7	CASSQSASGGAQEQYF	TGTGCCAGCAGCCAATCCGCTAGCGGGGGGGCTCAAGAGCAGTACTTC
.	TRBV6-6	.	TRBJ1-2	CASSYRETAYGYTF	TGTGCCAGCAGTTACCGAGAGACCGCTTATGGCTACACCTTC
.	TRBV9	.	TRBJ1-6	CASSPGAAGNSPLHF	TGTGCCAGCAGCCCCGGGGCTGCGGGTAATTCACCCCTCCACTTT
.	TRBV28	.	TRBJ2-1	CACAVGDGPMFF	TGTGCCTGCGCAGTGGGGGACGGCCCGATGTTCTTC
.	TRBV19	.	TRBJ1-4	CASSARGGEKLFF	TGTGCCAGTAGTGCCAGAGGGGGTGAAAAACTGTTTTTT
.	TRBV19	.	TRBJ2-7	CASSRQDHRYEQYF	TGTGCCAGTAGTCGGCAGGACCACCGGTACGAGCAGTACTTC
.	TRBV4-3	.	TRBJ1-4	CASSQDPSATNEKLFF	TGCGCCAGCAGCCAAGATCCGAGTGCAACTAATGAAAAACTGTTTTTT
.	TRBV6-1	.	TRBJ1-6	CASSARKWGGTPLHF	TGTGCCAGCAGCGCCCGGAAATGGGGCGGGACACCCCTCCACTTT
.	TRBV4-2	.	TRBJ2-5	CASSQGVSGGNQETQYF	TGTGCCAGCAGCCAAGGGGTCTCCGGGGGAAATCAAGAGACCCAGTACTTC
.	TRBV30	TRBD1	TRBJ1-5	CAWSVGFRQGNNQPQHF	TGTGCCTGGAGTGTGGGGTTTCGACAGGGCAACAATCAGCCCCAGCATTTT
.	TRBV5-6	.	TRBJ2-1	CASSLGGGTGQFF	TGTGCCAGCAGCCTGGGTGGGGGGACTGGGCAGTTCTTC
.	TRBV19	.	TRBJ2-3	CASSIGGRGTDTQYF	TGTGCCAGTAGTATAGGGGGACGGGGCACAGATACGCAGTATTTT
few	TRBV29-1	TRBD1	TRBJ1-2	CSAHLRGQGYGYTF	TGCAGCGCTCATCTCAGGGGGCAGGGCTATGGCTACACCTTC